This TCR beta chain stems from a study of cytomegalovirus exposure and HLA in healthy donors. Primers included in the PCR were 60 Vbeta and 13 Jbeta primers. TCRdb's table, derived via immunoSEQ multiplex PCR, lists solely in-frame clones and lacks some. The sample has some 91,000 clones; around 86% are singletons. Trimming removed 5 bases from V and 2 bases from J; junction bases left unmatched: 9. Germline V gene lookup returns CDR1 MDHEN and CDR2 SYDVKM. The length of the CDR3 is 19 residues. This receptor was taken from a man in his thirties or forties in good health and CMV-seropositive. The rearrangement uses TRBV28 and TRBJ2-6; 13 nucleotides line up with TRBD2. Sequenced material: PBMCs. The DNA for the CDR3 is TGTGCCAGCAGTCTACCGACTAGCGGGAGGCTTGCTGGGGCCAACGTCCTGACTTTC. Residues: CASSLPTSGRLAGANVLTF.